One TCR beta chain is described in this entry. The junction had 9 bases not matched to a gene; V was cut back by 3 bases and J by 3 bases. The germline V gene has CDR1 MDHEN and CDR2 SYDVKM. There are 16 residues in the CDR3. Authors' methods: Filtering differed because ImmunoSEQ produced junction-only sequences that carried no quality scores. Produced via immunoSEQ multiplex PCR; TCRdb's table is partial and in-frame only. That table gives V, J and clone size, and the DNA gave D and trimming. The table includes about 520,000 clones, more than 65% detected once. This record belongs to a study of shared clonotypes between healthy human individuals.

Sequencing was performed on PBMCs. J is TRBJ2-7 and V is TRBV28; 9 bases fit TRBD2. The sequence came from a woman in her forties in good health. Some clones in this sample may be carry-over from other donors' samples. CDR3 nucleotide sequence: TGTGCCAGCAGTTTGATTAGCGGGGGATTCAACTACGAGCAGTACTTC. It encodes CASSLISGGFNYEQYF. Variable domain in full (rest from reference TRBV28 and TRBJ2-7): DVKVTQSSRYLVKRTGEKVFLECVQDMDHENMFWYRQDPGLGLRLIYFSYDVKMKEKGDIPEGYSVSREKKERFSLILESASTNQTSMYLCASSLISGGFNYEQYFGPGTRLTVT.